The clone carrying this T cell receptor (beta chain) was seen a handful of times. V was trimmed by 4 bases and J by 4 bases, leaving 17 bases between them. This CDR3 has 15 residues. Germline loops: CDR1 LGHDT, CDR2 YNNKEL (reference sequence). This record comes from a study of T cells of healthy individuals. TCRdb re-analysed the 5' RACE reads in MiXCR, keeping a single row per CDR3 protein. The sample shows about 53,000 distinct CDR3 sequences, over 12% of them seen only once. The chain carries TRBV3-1 and TRBJ2-7; maybe TRBD1 (6 bases). This TCR derives from a human donor in good health. CDR3: CASSRFQGSGYEQYF. The CDR3 coding sequence is TGTGCCAGCAGCCGGTTCCAGGGGTCAGGATACGAGCAGTACTTC.